Listed below are T cell receptor beta chains from one sample, sequenced in a study of T cell repertoires in cytomegalovirus infection. Using its own MiXCR run on the reads, TCRdb lists one record per CDR3 protein. Among fewer than 200,000 distinct CDR3 sequences, about 22% were seen once, and the ten largest hold roughly 25%. No antigens are known for them. Source: CD8+ T cells from cultured PBMCs, taken from culture after CMV antigen stimulation. The receptors were sampled from a human donor in good health (CMV status not recorded). Some clones in this sample may be carry-over from other donors' samples. The CDR3 runs from the conserved cysteine through the conserved F or W. Each record gives: J gene, clone size, D gene, V gene, CDR3 protein, CDR3 DNA. The D gene is left open where the match is weak. Clone size is stated in some rows and not others, as once, few, many or a class when expanded.

J: TRBJ2-7
size: .
D: .
V: TRBV2
CDR3: CASRQGQLSYEQYF
DNA: TGTGCCAGCAGGCAAGGACAGCTATCCTACGAGCAGTACTTC

J: TRBJ2-5
size: .
D: .
V: TRBV28
CDR3: CASSLRHPLETQYF
DNA: TGTGCCAGCAGTTTACGGCATCCTCTAGAGACCCAGTACTTC

J: TRBJ1-1
size: few
D: TRBD1
V: TRBV4-1
CDR3: CASSQDRSPNTEAFF
DNA: TGCGCCAGCAGCCAGGACAGGAGTCCGAACACTGAAGCTTTCTTT

J: TRBJ2-5
size: .
D: .
V: TRBV4-1
CDR3: CASSQVQVQGTQYF
DNA: TGCGCCAGCAGCCAAGTGCAAGTACAAGGGACCCAGTACTTC

J: TRBJ2-2
size: .
D: TRBD1
V: TRBV12-3/TRBV12-4
CDR3: CASSLTGVTGELFF
DNA: TGTGCCAGCAGCTTAACAGGGGTCACCGGGGAGCTGTTTTTT

J: TRBJ1-3
size: .
D: .
V: TRBV20-1
CDR3: CSGLMGTGNTIYF
DNA: TGCAGTGGGTTAATGGGTACCGGAAACACCATATATTTT

J: TRBJ1-1
size: .
D: .
V: TRBV27
CDR3: CASSTPGFLNTEAFF
DNA: TGTGCCAGCAGTACTCCAGGGTTTTTGAACACTGAAGCTTTCTTT

J: TRBJ1-3
size: .
D: .
V: TRBV4-1
CDR3: CASSQEPPFSGNTIYF
DNA: TGCGCCAGCAGCCAGGAACCGCCATTCTCTGGAAACACCATATATTTT

J: TRBJ2-1
size: few
D: .
V: TRBV6-2/TRBV6-3
CDR3: CASSLRARAIPNEQFF
DNA: TGTGCCAGCAGTCTCCGCGCTAGGGCTATCCCCAATGAGCAGTTCTTC

J: TRBJ2-3
size: once
D: TRBD2
V: TRBV10-3
CDR3: CAISPGLAGGTTSTDTQYF
DNA: TGTGCCATCAGTCCTGGACTAGCGGGGGGGACTACTAGCACAGATACGCAGTATTTT

J: TRBJ2-2
size: .
D: .
V: TRBV4-1
CDR3: CASSRYAGELFF
DNA: TGCGCCAGCAGCCGCTATGCCGGGGAGCTGTTTTTT

J: TRBJ2-1
size: few
D: .
V: TRBV19
CDR3: CATRGGTYNEQFF
DNA: TGTGCCACCAGGGGCGGAACCTACAATGAGCAGTTCTTC

J: TRBJ2-3
size: .
D: TRBD1
V: TRBV29-1
CDR3: CSVSTGLTDTQYF
DNA: TGCAGCGTTTCGACAGGGCTCACAGATACGCAGTATTTT

J: TRBJ2-3
size: .
D: .
V: TRBV7-2
CDR3: CASSPWSTTDTQYF
DNA: TGTGCCAGCAGCCCTTGGTCAACCACAGATACGCAGTATTTT

J: TRBJ2-7
size: .
D: TRBD1
V: TRBV7-6
CDR3: CASSLELDRFHEQYF
DNA: TGTGCCAGCAGCTTAGAGTTGGACAGGTTTCACGAGCAGTACTTC

J: TRBJ2-1
size: few
D: .
V: TRBV4-1
CDR3: CASSQDRDSTGDEQFF
DNA: TGCGCCAGCAGCCAAGATAGGGACAGCACGGGGGATGAGCAGTTCTTC

J: TRBJ2-7
size: few
D: .
V: TRBV5-1
CDR3: CASSLVQGYEQYF
DNA: TGCGCCAGCAGCTTGGTCCAGGGCTACGAGCAGTACTTC

J: TRBJ2-2
size: many
D: .
V: TRBV7-8
CDR3: CASSLSPTRGKNTGELFF
DNA: TGTGCCAGCAGCTTAAGTCCAACAAGGGGCAAGAACACCGGGGAGCTGTTTTTT

J: TRBJ2-3
size: few
D: TRBD2
V: TRBV30
CDR3: CAWTLAGGPGDTQYF
DNA: TGTGCCTGGACTTTGGCGGGGGGGCCGGGAGATACGCAGTATTTT

J: TRBJ1-2
size: few
D: .
V: TRBV19
CDR3: CASTPLGYGYTF
DNA: TGTGCCAGTACCCCACTGGGATATGGCTACACCTTC

J: TRBJ1-5
size: few
D: .
V: TRBV10-3
CDR3: CAIIEGGVSQPQHF
DNA: TGTGCCATCATTGAGGGGGGGGTCAGTCAGCCCCAGCATTTT

J: TRBJ2-2
size: few
D: TRBD1
V: TRBV7-9
CDR3: CASRQGSTGELFF
DNA: TGTGCCAGCCGACAGGGTAGCACCGGGGAGCTGTTTTTT

J: TRBJ1-6
size: few
D: .
V: TRBV7-9
CDR3: CASSLRANNNSPLHF
DNA: TGTGCCAGCAGCTTAAGGGCTAATAATAATTCACCCCTCCACTTT

J: TRBJ2-2
size: .
D: TRBD1
V: TRBV7-8
CDR3: CASSLTGTGGSLGTGELFF
DNA: TGTGCCAGCAGCCTCACCGGGACAGGGGGCTCCTTGGGGACCGGGGAGCTGTTTTTT

J: TRBJ1-6
size: .
D: TRBD1
V: TRBV12-3/TRBV12-4
CDR3: CASKTFGQGYNSPLHF
DNA: TGTGCCAGCAAAACATTCGGACAGGGATATAATTCACCCCTCCACTTT

J: TRBJ2-3
size: .
D: TRBD1
V: TRBV2
CDR3: CASSERDRYLGTQYF
DNA: TGTGCCAGCAGTGAAAGGGACAGGTATTTGGGTACGCAGTATTTT

J: TRBJ1-2
size: .
D: .
V: TRBV29-1
CDR3: CSVEDLFRDQRKANYGYTF
DNA: TGCAGCGTTGAAGACCTATTCCGGGACCAACGGAAGGCTAACTATGGCTACACCTTC

J: TRBJ2-3
size: few
D: .
V: TRBV14
CDR3: CASSQVGLDTQYF
DNA: TGTGCCAGCAGCCAAGTGGGATTAGATACGCAGTATTTT

J: TRBJ1-5
size: few
D: .
V: TRBV27
CDR3: CASSLGRFNQPQHF
DNA: TGTGCCAGCAGCTTGGGACGGTTCAATCAGCCCCAGCATTTT

J: TRBJ1-4
size: .
D: TRBD1
V: TRBV9
CDR3: CASSPGQALEKLFF
DNA: TGTGCCAGCAGCCCGGGACAGGCTCTAGAAAAACTGTTTTTT

J: TRBJ2-3
size: medium-sized
D: TRBD1
V: TRBV6-1
CDR3: CASEDRGADTQYF
DNA: TGTGCCAGCGAGGACAGGGGGGCAGATACGCAGTATTTT

J: TRBJ2-1
size: .
D: TRBD1
V: TRBV6-1
CDR3: CASREGTGTGVNNEQFF
DNA: TGTGCCAGCAGGGAAGGAACCGGGACAGGGGTAAACAATGAGCAGTTCTTC

J: TRBJ2-1
size: .
D: .
V: TRBV7-6
CDR3: CASSLGQAGQFF
DNA: TGTGCCAGCAGCTTAGGACAGGCGGGGCAGTTCTTC

J: TRBJ2-5
size: .
D: TRBD1
V: TRBV2
CDR3: CASSPPGQREETQYF
DNA: TGTGCCAGCAGCCCGCCGGGACAGAGAGAAGAGACCCAGTACTTC

J: TRBJ1-1
size: .
D: .
V: TRBV5-6
CDR3: CASSSAGAGAINTEAFF
DNA: TGTGCCAGCAGCTCGGCCGGGGCAGGGGCGATTAACACTGAAGCTTTCTTT

J: TRBJ2-3
size: few
D: TRBD2
V: TRBV7-8
CDR3: CASSLGLSGGETDTQYF
DNA: TGTGCCAGCAGCTTAGGGCTTAGCGGGGGGGAAACAGATACGCAGTATTTT

J: TRBJ2-3
size: few
D: .
V: TRBV7-6
CDR3: CASSLEGTDTQYF
DNA: TGTGCCAGCAGCTTAGAAGGTACAGATACGCAGTATTTT

J: TRBJ2-7
size: .
D: TRBD2
V: TRBV7-2
CDR3: CASSPPGAGGQEEQYF
DNA: TGTGCCAGCAGCCCCCCTGGGGCGGGGGGCCAGGAGGAGCAGTACTTC

J: TRBJ2-5
size: .
D: .
V: TRBV14
CDR3: CASSRGWGETQYF
DNA: TGTGCCAGCAGCCGCGGCTGGGGAGAGACCCAGTACTTC

J: TRBJ1-1
size: few
D: .
V: TRBV4-3
CDR3: CASSPDGVMNTEAFF
DNA: TGCGCCAGCAGCCCCGATGGAGTTATGAACACTGAAGCTTTCTTT

J: TRBJ1-2
size: few
D: .
V: TRBV6-8
CDR3: CASMDSLNSGYTF
DNA: TGTGCCAGCATGGACAGCCTGAATTCTGGCTACACCTTC

J: TRBJ2-1
size: few
D: .
V: TRBV7-8
CDR3: CASSWSVDNEQFF
DNA: TGTGCCAGCAGCTGGTCAGTTGACAATGAGCAGTTCTTC

J: TRBJ2-7
size: .
D: .
V: TRBV29-1
CDR3: CSVQGGVSYEQYF
DNA: TGCAGCGTCCAAGGCGGCGTGTCCTACGAGCAGTACTTC

J: TRBJ1-1
size: few
D: .
V: TRBV29-1
CDR3: CSVEKGKAFF
DNA: TGCAGCGTTGAAAAAGGAAAAGCTTTCTTT

J: TRBJ2-3
size: many
D: .
V: TRBV28
CDR3: CASSLVSDTQYF
DNA: TGTGCCAGCAGTTTAGTGTCAGATACGCAGTATTTT

J: TRBJ1-5
size: .
D: .
V: TRBV6-1
CDR3: CASSEQSGRGNQPQHF
DNA: TGTGCCAGCAGTGAACAGTCGGGACGGGGCAATCAGCCCCAGCATTTT

J: TRBJ2-5
size: few
D: TRBD2
V: TRBV19
CDR3: CASSPLQRGGTQYF
DNA: TGTGCCAGTAGTCCCCTGCAGCGGGGAGGGACCCAGTACTTC

J: TRBJ1-1
size: .
D: .
V: TRBV27
CDR3: CASSLAWAVAGQRRTEAFF
DNA: TGTGCCAGCAGCCTCGCTTGGGCGGTGGCCGGGCAAAGGCGCACTGAAGCTTTCTTT

J: TRBJ2-5
size: .
D: .
V: TRBV4-1
CDR3: CASSQDPGLGETQYF
DNA: TGCGCCAGCAGCCAAGATCCAGGACTTGGGGAGACCCAGTACTTC

J: TRBJ1-5
size: .
D: .
V: TRBV24-1
CDR3: CATSDRINQPQHF
DNA: TGTGCCACCAGTGACAGGATAAATCAGCCCCAGCATTTT

J: TRBJ1-2
size: few
D: TRBD1
V: TRBV6-1
CDR3: CASSEETGLDYGYTF
DNA: TGTGCCAGCAGTGAGGAGACAGGGTTGGACTATGGCTACACCTTC

J: TRBJ2-3
size: .
D: TRBD2
V: TRBV6-4
CDR3: CASSTSGTDTQYF
DNA: TGTGCCAGCTCGACTAGCGGAACAGATACGCAGTATTTT

J: TRBJ2-3
size: .
D: TRBD1
V: TRBV11-3
CDR3: CASSRQGVSDTQYF
DNA: TGTGCCAGCAGCCGACAGGGGGTATCAGATACGCAGTATTTT

J: TRBJ2-7
size: .
D: .
V: TRBV27
CDR3: CASSSSAGPYEQYF
DNA: TGTGCCAGCAGTTCTAGCGCTGGCCCCTACGAGCAGTACTTC

J: TRBJ2-2
size: .
D: TRBD1
V: TRBV12-3/TRBV12-4
CDR3: CATPTGKGGELFF
DNA: TGTGCCACCCCGACAGGGAAAGGCGGGGAGCTGTTTTTT

J: TRBJ1-4
size: .
D: TRBD1
V: TRBV7-9
CDR3: CASSQNPTGGLDEKLFF
DNA: TGTGCCAGCAGCCAAAACCCAACAGGGGGCTTGGACGAAAAACTGTTTTTT

J: TRBJ1-2
size: few
D: TRBD1
V: TRBV7-2
CDR3: CASSLGLGTVFSYGYTF
DNA: TGTGCCAGCAGCTTAGGTTTGGGGACAGTCTTTTCCTATGGCTACACCTTC